This TCR beta chain was sequenced for a study of shared clonotypes between healthy human individuals. Germline V gene sequence: CDR1 SGDLS, CDR2 YYNGEE. V was clipped by 4 bases and J by 4 bases; unmatched bases: 12. This CDR3 spans 16 amino acids. Once extracted for a subset, genomic DNA was divided evenly among several immunoSEQ plates. Method: immunoSEQ multiplex PCR; TCRdb's copy keeps in-frame clones and lacks some. The sample lists about 2,100,000 clones, approximately 94% occurring once. Terminally differentiated effector memory CD45RA+ cells were excluded from the naive CD8 cells, which were CD45RO-negative and positively selected for CCR7.

The sequencing input was naive CD8+ T cells from PBMCs. The genes are TRBV9 and TRBJ2-5, with TRBD1 matching over 8 bases. The sequence was collected from a man between 18 and 29 years old in good health. Some clones in this sample may be carry-over from other donors' samples. As DNA, the CDR3 is TGTGCCAGCAGCCCCTCAGGGGGCCACCAAGCAGAGACCCAGTACTTC. It codes for CASSPSGGHQAETQYF.